This TCR beta chain was observed in a study of blood T cells in healthy people across ages. This clonotype was observed at least ten times. Next came a second PCR, run for roughly 6 to 11 cycles, which used a sample-barcoded 5' primer along with a J-beta primer mix. TCRdb re-derived calls from the 5' RACE reads in MiXCR, one entry per CDR3 protein. This sample has some 1.8 million distinct CDR3 sequences, with more than 35% found just once. Germline CDR1 reads DFQATT; CDR2 reads SNEGSKA (reference sequence). The CDR3 covers 14 residues. V was trimmed by 6 bases and J by 0 bases, leaving 13 bases between them.

The sequenced sample was blood. The chain couples TRBV20-1 to TRBJ2-3, with D perhaps TRBD1 or TRBD2 (5 bases each). The receptor comes from a human donor in good health. Here the CDR3 DNA reads TGCAGTGCCTTCGAGGGGAGAAGCACAGATACGCAGTATTTT. Amino acid sequence: CSAFEGRSTDTQYF.